In this sample, the clone carrying this T cell receptor (beta chain) turned up a few times. Its matching antigen is unknown. The missing CDR3 end, 3 residues past where the read stops, is filled in from the germline J gene. This specimen comes from a study of T cell clonality in common variable immunodeficiency. Study-level findings and limits: Reportedly, TCR beta sequences from common variable immunodeficiency showed fewer deletions and N-nucleotide insertions.

Profiled with immunoSEQ multiplex PCR; TCRdb holds only in-frame clones, not every one. This sample carries roughly 42,000 clones, none of them present only once. The germline V gene has CDR1 LNHDA and CDR2 SQIVND (reference sequence). This CDR3 region has 16 residues. V lost 5 bases to trimming and J lost 3 bases; unmatched junction nucleotides: 7. Sequencing was done on a sample of peripheral blood mononuclear cells. This receptor was identified in a human donor with common variable immunodeficiency. The V gene is TRBV19, the J gene TRBJ2-3; 11 nucleotides match TRBD1. The CDR3 sequence: CASSLRTGGRTDTQYF. The sequenced CDR3 bases are TGTGCCAGTAGTCTTAGGACAGGGGGCAGGACAGATACG.